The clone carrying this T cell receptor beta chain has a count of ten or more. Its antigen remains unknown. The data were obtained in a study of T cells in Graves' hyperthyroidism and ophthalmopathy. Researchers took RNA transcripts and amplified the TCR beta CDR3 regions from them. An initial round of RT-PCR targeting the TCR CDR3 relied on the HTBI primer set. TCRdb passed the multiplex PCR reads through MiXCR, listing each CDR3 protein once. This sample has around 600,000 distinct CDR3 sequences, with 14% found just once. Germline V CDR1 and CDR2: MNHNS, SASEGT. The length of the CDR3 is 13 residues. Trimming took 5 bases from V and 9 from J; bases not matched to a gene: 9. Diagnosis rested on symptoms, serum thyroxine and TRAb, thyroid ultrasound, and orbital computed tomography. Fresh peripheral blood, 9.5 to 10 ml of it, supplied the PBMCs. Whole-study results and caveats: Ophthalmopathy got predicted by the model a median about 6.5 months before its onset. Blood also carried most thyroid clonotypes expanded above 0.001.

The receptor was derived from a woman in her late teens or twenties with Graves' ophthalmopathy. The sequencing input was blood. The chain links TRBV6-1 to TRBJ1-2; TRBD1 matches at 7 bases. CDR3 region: CASSSGTERSYTF. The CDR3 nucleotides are TGTGCCAGCAGTTCCGGGACAGAAAGAAGCTACACCTTC.